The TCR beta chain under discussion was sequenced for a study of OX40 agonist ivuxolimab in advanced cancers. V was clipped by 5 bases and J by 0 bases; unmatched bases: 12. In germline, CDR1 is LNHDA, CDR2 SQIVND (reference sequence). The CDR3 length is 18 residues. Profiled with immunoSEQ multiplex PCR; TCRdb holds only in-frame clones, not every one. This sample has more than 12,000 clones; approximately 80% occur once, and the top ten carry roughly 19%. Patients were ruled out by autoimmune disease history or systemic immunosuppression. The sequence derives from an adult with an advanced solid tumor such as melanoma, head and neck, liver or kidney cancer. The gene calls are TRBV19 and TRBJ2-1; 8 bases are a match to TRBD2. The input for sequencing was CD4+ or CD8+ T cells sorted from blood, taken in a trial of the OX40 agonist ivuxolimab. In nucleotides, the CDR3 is TGTGCCAGTAGTTCACTTGTACTAGCGGACTACTCCTACAATGAGCAGTTCTTC. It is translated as CASSSLVLADYSYNEQFF.